This T cell receptor beta chain is drawn from a study of shared clonotypes between healthy human individuals. V was trimmed by 0 bases and J by 12 bases, leaving 21 bases between them. The CDR3 has 16 amino acids. The germline V gene encodes CDR1 MNHEY and CDR2 SVGAGI. CD45RO-negative, CCR7-positively selected cells formed the naive CD8 fraction, excluding terminally differentiated effector memory CD45RA+ cells. Each donor was a Caucasian adult residing in Nashville, Tennessee. Researchers divided each subset's genomic DNA evenly across several immunoSEQ plates. The data were produced by immunoSEQ multiplex PCR, yet TCRdb's version contains in-frame clones alone and is incomplete. The sample has approximately 840,000 clones, roughly 96% seen once.

The sequence derives from a man aged 30 to 45 in good health. The material sequenced was naive CD8+ T cells sorted from blood. The V gene is TRBV6-5, the J gene TRBJ2-1; either TRBD1 or TRBD2 may fit D (5 bases each). For the CDR3, the DNA is TGTGCCAGCAGTTACTCGATGGGCTCGTTAGGGGACGGGCAGTTCTTC. This encodes CASSYSMGSLGDGQFF.